The rows below give T cell receptor beta chains drawn from one sample of a study of tumor-infiltrating T cells and Merkel cell polyomavirus. The repertoire was sequenced with immunoSEQ multiplex PCR; TCRdb's copy has only in-frame clones and lacks some. The sample lists more than 20,000 clones, nearly 90% occurring once. Sequencing was carried out using lymph node tissue. The receptor source for this set is a man between 45 and 60 years old with Merkel cell carcinoma. The CDR3 runs from the conserved cysteine through the conserved F or W. The D gene is left open where the match is weak. Rows give clone size only sometimes, using once, few, many, or a class for an expanded clone.

v_gene	abundance	d_gene	j_gene	CDR3nt	CDR3aa
TRBV19	.	TRBD1	TRBJ2-5	TGTGCCAGTAGTAGGACAGGGATACAAGAGACCCAGTACTTC	CASSRTGIQETQYF
TRBV30	.	.	TRBJ2-2	TGTGCCTGGACTCTTAACACCGGGGAGCTGTTTTTT	CAWTLNTGELFF
TRBV6-4	.	TRBD1	TRBJ1-2	TGTGCCAGCAGTGAAGGACAGGGTGGTGGCTACACCTTC	CASSEGQGGGYTF
TRBV19	.	TRBD1	TRBJ2-3	TGTGCCAGTAGCGACAGGGTTACAGATACGCAGTATTTT	CASSDRVTDTQYF
TRBV28	.	TRBD1	TRBJ2-7	TGTGCCAGTCACGGGACAGGGGGCCCTTTTGACGAGCAGTACTTC	CASHGTGGPFDEQYF
TRBV5-4	few	.	TRBJ1-4	TGTGCCAGCACTGATGACGAGGCAACTAATGAAAAACTGTTTTTT	CASTDDEATNEKLFF
TRBV4-1	.	TRBD1	TRBJ1-6	TGCGCCAGCAGCCCCCACTTGACAGGGGAGGTGTCACCCCTCCACTTT	CASSPHLTGEVSPLHF
TRBV5-5	.	TRBD2	TRBJ2-5	TGTGCCAGCAGCTTTGTTCGACTAGCGGGACACCAAGAGACCCAGTACTTC	CASSFVRLAGHQETQYF
TRBV15	.	.	TRBJ1-2	TGTGCCACCAGCAGAGAACCTCAGGGTGGCTACACCTTC	CATSREPQGGYTF
TRBV6-5	.	.	TRBJ1-5	TGTGCCAGCAGTTACTCCCCTGGCAATCAGCCCCAGCATTTT	CASSYSPGNQPQHF
TRBV29-1	.	.	TRBJ2-7	TGCAGCGGTATTCACGGAGGCGAGCAGTACTTC	CSGIHGGEQYF
TRBV28	.	TRBD2	TRBJ2-5	TGTGCCAGCAGTTTGGGGGGAGGGCAATCAAGGGAGCAGTACTTC	CASSLGGGQSREQYF
TRBV10-1	once	.	TRBJ2-1	TGCGCCAGCAGTGATGGCACCTTGGCCTACAATGAGCAGTTCTTC	CASSDGTLAYNEQFF
TRBV28	.	.	TRBJ1-5	TGTGCCAGCATTCCCCCGGGGGATTTAAGCAATCAGCCCCAGCATTTT	CASIPPGDLSNQPQHF
TRBV18	.	.	TRBJ2-6	TGTGCCAGCTCACATTCTAAGGACATTTACAAAAGTCGGGCCAACGTCCTGACTTTC	CASSHSKDIYKSRANVLTF
TRBV28	.	.	TRBJ1-2	TGTGCCAGCAGTTTCAGGCCAAACTATGGCTACACCTTC	CASSFRPNYGYTF
TRBV5-8	.	.	TRBJ1-2	TGTGCCAGCAGCTTTGGCGGAAGAGGCTACACCTTC	CASSFGGRGYTF
TRBV5-1	.	.	TRBJ1-2	TGCGCCAGCAGCTCGGGTCCCGGGGGCTACACCTTC	CASSSGPGGYTF
TRBV7-9	.	TRBD2	TRBJ2-2	TGTGCCAGCAGGCCCGGGACTAGCTCTACCGGGGAGCTGTTTTTT	CASRPGTSSTGELFF
TRBV18	.	.	TRBJ1-2	TGTGCCAGCTCACCACCGAGCCCGACAAATGGCTACACCTTC	CASSPPSPTNGYTF
TRBV28	.	TRBD1	TRBJ1-1	TGTGCCAGCAGTTTAGGGGACAGGGGGAAGGCTGAAGCTTTCTTT	CASSLGDRGKAEAFF
TRBV13	.	.	TRBJ2-7	TGTGCCAGCAGATTAGACAGGAGCTCCTACGAGCAGTACTTC	CASRLDRSSYEQYF
TRBV9	.	TRBD1	TRBJ2-3	TGTGCCAGCAGCGAGGGACAGGGGAGTACAGATACGCAGTATTTT	CASSEGQGSTDTQYF
TRBV2	.	.	TRBJ1-1	TGTGCCAGCACCGACGTCATAACAGTCTCGGACACTGAAGCTTTCTTT	CASTDVITVSDTEAFF
TRBV15	.	.	TRBJ2-7	TGTGCCACCAGCAGCAGGCCACCCGAGCAGTACTTC	CATSSRPPEQYF
TRBV2	once	TRBD2	TRBJ2-1	TGTGCCAGCAGTGGACTAGCGGTAGGGTCTGAGCAGTTCTTC	CASSGLAVGSEQFF
TRBV23-1	.	TRBD1	TRBJ1-3	TGCGCCAGCAGTCAATCACGGGACAGGGGGCACAGTGGAAACACCATATATTTT	CASSQSRDRGHSGNTIYF
TRBV28	.	TRBD1	TRBJ2-7	TGTGCCAGCAGTTTGGGGACAGGAATCTACGAGCAGTACTTC	CASSLGTGIYEQYF
TRBV10-1	.	.	TRBJ2-7	TGCGCCAGCATCTTAGACAGCAACTCCTACGAGCAGTACTTC	CASILDSNSYEQYF
TRBV7-2	.	TRBD1	TRBJ1-1	TGTGCCAGCAGCAAGATGACAGGGGTGACTGAAGCTTTCTTT	CASSKMTGVTEAFF
TRBV5-1	once	.	TRBJ2-5	TGCGCCAGCAGCCCTGACAGACCCCAAGAGACCCAGTACTTC	CASSPDRPQETQYF
TRBV5-4	.	TRBD1	TRBJ1-4	TGTGCCAGCAGCTCACCCGGGACAGCAAATGAAAAACTGTTTTTT	CASSSPGTANEKLFF
TRBV27	.	.	TRBJ1-4	TGTGCCAGCGGCGCCGGGTTTGTCAGGGTAGAAAAACTGTTTTTT	CASGAGFVRVEKLFF
TRBV9	.	.	TRBJ2-5	TGTGCCAGCAGCGTAGCGGTGGTCTCCCAAGAGACCCAGTACTTC	CASSVAVVSQETQYF
TRBV28	.	.	TRBJ1-5	TGTGCCAGCAGCCTATTGGGGCTTCTTCAGCCCCAGCATTTT	CASSLLGLLQPQHF
TRBV10-3	.	TRBD2	TRBJ2-7	TGTGCCTGCGGTCCGGGAGGGCACTACGAGCAGTACTTC	CACGPGGHYEQYF
TRBV5-4	.	TRBD2	TRBJ2-3	TGTGCCAGCAGCTTGGGACTAGCGGGAGTAGATACGCAGTATTTT	CASSLGLAGVDTQYF
TRBV7-9	.	.	TRBJ1-1	TGTGCCAGCAGTTCCCTACAGGGAAACAATGAAGCTTTCTTT	CASSSLQGNNEAFF
TRBV5-1	.	TRBD1	TRBJ1-1	TGCGCCAGCAGCCTGACAGGGATGGAGTACACTGAAGCTTTCTTT	CASSLTGMEYTEAFF
TRBV19	.	TRBD1	TRBJ1-4	TGTGCCGCCTTAGGACAGGGGGATAGTGGTGAAAAACTGTTTTTT	CAALGQGDSGEKLFF
TRBV5-6	.	.	TRBJ2-3	TGTGCCAGCAGCTTCGGCAGGGAAGGGTTAGATACGCAGTATTTT	CASSFGREGLDTQYF
TRBV4-2	.	TRBD2	TRBJ2-3	TGTGCCAGCAGCCAAGAGCGGGGGGGCCCAGATACGCAGTATTTT	CASSQERGGPDTQYF
TRBV9	few	.	TRBJ2-7	TGTGCCAGCAGCGTAGAGGTAGACGGTAGCGACGAGCAGTACTTC	CASSVEVDGSDEQYF